What follows is one T cell receptor beta chain and its context. This sample stems from a study of PD-L1 blockade in urothelial cancer. Whole-study context: Each participant's history included 0 to 3 prior chemotherapy regimens.

The ends were cut back, 0 bases at V and 5 bases at J, with 16 bases in the middle. Germline CDR1 LNHNV, CDR2 YYDKDF (reference sequence). The CDR3 spans 16 residues. Assay: immunoSEQ multiplex PCR; the TCRdb copy retains only in-frame clones and omits some. The data hold roughly 26,000 clones, with roughly 85% observed a single time. The material was PBMCs, obtained around atezolizumab (anti-PD-L1) treatment. This TCR was sampled from a man in his fifties with urothelial cancer. The gene calls are TRBV15 and TRBJ2-5; no clear D gene. The DNA of the CDR3 is TGTGCCACCAGCAGAGATCTTGTTCAGGCCTTGGAGACCCAGTACTTC. Translated, it gives CATSRDLVQALETQYF.